The entry below describes one T cell receptor (beta chain). Only in-frame clones appear in the TCRdb table, and some are missing; sequencing was by immunoSEQ multiplex PCR. There are under 500,000 clones in the sample; about 85% occur only once, and almost 2% lies in the top ten. The data originate from a study of blood T cell repertoires in COVID-19. Self-reported history from a screening survey and questionnaire set each donor's cohort. With 4 bases removed from V and 6 bases from J, the gap between germline ends came to 16 bases. Germline CDR1 is SGHDT and CDR2 is YYEEEE. The CDR3 spans 15 residues.

J is TRBJ1-4 and V is TRBV5-6; D is perhaps TRBD1 (5 bases). The receptor's source is a woman between 18 and 30 years old with acute COVID-19. Sequenced material: PBMCs or T cells enriched from blood (not recorded which). This CDR3 reads CASSPGSTEDEKLFF. The CDR3 DNA reads as TGTGCCAGCAGCCCAGGGTCGACGGAAGATGAAAAACTGTTTTTT.